This passage covers 26 T cell receptor beta chains from one sample sequenced in a study of T cell responses to AZD1222 COVID-19 vaccine. Some clones are missing from TCRdb's copy, which holds only in-frame ones; the method was immunoSEQ multiplex PCR. The sample comprises 180,000 or so clones, roughly nine tenths of which are singletons, and under 2% rests with the top ten. The material sequenced was peripheral blood, taken 28 days after the second AZD1222 dose. The receptors come from an adult who received the AZD1222 COVID-19 vaccine.

This chain uses TRBV5-1 with TRBJ1-2, with D unresolved. CDR1 SGHRS and CDR2 YFSETQ come from the germline V gene. V was shortened by 0 bases and J by 2 bases, with 8 bases between the two germline ends. CDR3 length: 14 amino acids. The CDR3 DNA is TGCGCCAGCAGCTTGGCGACCCTAAACTATGGCTACACCTTC. Its translation: CASSLATLNYGYTF.

The rearrangement joins TRBV9 to TRBJ2-1; weak D call: TRBD1 (5 bases). Looked up from germline, CDR1 is SGDLS and CDR2 is YYNGEE. Trimming shortened V by 0 bases and J by 4 bases, and 11 bases separated the two germline ends. The length of the CDR3 is 15 residues. This CDR3 reads CASSVEGAQYNEQFF. Written as DNA, the CDR3 is TGTGCCAGCAGCGTAGAAGGGGCCCAATACAATGAGCAGTTCTTC. Full variable domain (outside the CDR3, taken from reference TRBV9 and TRBJ2-1): DSGVTQTPKHLITATGQRVTLRCSPRSGDLSVYWYQQSLDQGLQFLIQYYNGEERAKGNILERFSAQQFPDLHSELNLSSLELGDSALYFCASSVEGAQYNEQFFGPGTRLTVL.

This clone has a handful of counts. The chain employs TRBV5-4 and TRBJ2-1; 8 positions match TRBD2. The CDR3 spans 17 residues. The V and J ends lost 2 bases and 0 bases, in that order; junction bases with no gene match: 7. Per the germline V gene, CDR1 is SGHNT and CDR2 is YYREEE (reference sequence). CDR3 sequence (DNA): TGTGCCAGCAGCTTTCCCGGGGGGGCGGGCTCCTACAATGAGCAGTTCTTC. Protein: CASSFPGGAGSYNEQFF.

V is TRBV12-3 or TRBV12-4 and J is TRBJ1-2; 10 nucleotides match TRBD1. V was clipped by 7 bases and J by 8 bases; unmatched bases: 7. The CDR3 sequence is 13 residues long. The CDR3: CASTRQGADGYTF. As DNA, the CDR3 is TGTGCCAGCACCAGACAGGGGGCGGACGGCTACACCTTC.

In regard to this clone: It is unclear where the CDR3 begins or ends on the DNA, so no DNA is shown, and the CDR3 is as TCRdb lists it. The chain joins TRBV27 to TRBJ1-1. The germline V gene has CDR1 MNHEY and CDR2 SMNVEV (reference sequence). With termini counted, the CDR3 has 15 amino acids. The CDR3 loop reads CASSSSGGRNTEAFF.

The J gene is TRBJ2-7, the V gene TRBV5-6, with D tentatively TRBD1 or TRBD2 (5 bases each). With 4 bases removed from V and 7 bases from J, the gap between germline ends came to 21 bases. The CDR3 has 15 residues. The V gene's germline CDR1 is SGHDT and CDR2 YYEEEE. The CDR3 region has the DNA TGTGCCAGCAGCCAATCCGGGACCTCCGCGGTTGAGCAGTACTTC. Amino acids: CASSQSGTSAVEQYF. The complete variable domain, with remaining parts taken from reference TRBV5-6 and TRBJ2-7, reads DAGVTQSPTHLIKTRGQQVTLRCSPKSGHDTVSWYQQALGQGPQFIFQYYEEEERQRGNFPDRFSGHQFPNYSSELNVNALLLGDSALYLCASSQSGTSAVEQYFGPGTRLTVT.

This chain uses TRBV27 with TRBJ2-1, with D hard to call. Germline V gene data show CDR1 as MNHEY and CDR2 as SMNVEV (reference sequence). The germline V and J ends were trimmed by 8 bases and 7 bases, with 12 bases remaining between them. This CDR3 contains 12 residues. The CDR3 DNA reads as TGTGCCAGCGGTCTAGTAAGGAATGAGCAGTTCTTC. Encoded protein: CASGLVRNEQFF.

CDR3 sequence: CASSFQWGGELFF. For the CDR3, the DNA is TGTGCCAGCAGCTTTCAATGGGGCGGGGAGCTGTTTTTT. The V and J genes are TRBV11-3 and TRBJ2-2, with D uncertain. The V end lost 3 bases, the J end lost 7 bases, and 9 bases lay between the germline ends. Germline V lookup: CDR1 SGHNT, CDR2 YENEEA. The CDR3 has 13 residues.

V is TRBV27 and J is TRBJ1-2, with D hard to call. V shed 3 bases and J shed 5 bases, with 10 bases lying between them. This CDR3 has 13 amino acids. Germline V lookup: CDR1 MNHEY, CDR2 SMNVEV (reference sequence). The CDR3 sequence: CASSFVGLYGYTF. In nucleotides, the CDR3 is TGTGCCAGCAGTTTTGTGGGGTTGTATGGCTACACCTTC.

V usage is TRBV23-1 and J usage is TRBJ2-4, with D tentatively TRBD2 (6 bases). TRBV23-1 is an open reading frame, and its role is uncertain. Trimming left V 0 bases short and J 9 bases short, with 15 bases between. The CDR3 covers 15 residues. DNA of the CDR3: TGCGCCAGCAGTCAATCGATCGGGTTGCGGGGCATTCAGTACTTC. This sequence encodes CASSQSIGLRGIQYF.

This chain joins TRBV9 and TRBJ1-3; D may be TRBD1 (5 bases). CDR1 SGDLS and CDR2 YYNGEE come from the germline V gene. The CDR3 has 17 residues. Trimming left V 3 bases short and J 0 bases short, with 16 bases between. The CDR3 sequence: CASSDSVRGLSGNTIYF. The CDR3 DNA follows: TGTGCCAGCAGCGATTCCGTACGGGGCCTCTCTGGAAACACCATATATTTT.

The CDR3 nucleotides read TGTGCCAGTAGGGAACAGGGGGTTGAAGGCGAGCAGTACTTC. This gives the protein CASREQGVEGEQYF. The chain uses TRBV19 and TRBJ2-7; 8 bases agree with TRBD1. The germline V gene has CDR1 LNHDA and CDR2 SQIVND (reference sequence). V shed 6 bases and J 6 bases; nucleotides not matched to a gene: 10. The CDR3 covers 14 residues. The complete variable domain, with remaining parts taken from reference TRBV19 and TRBJ2-7, reads DGGITQSPKYLFRKEGQNVTLSCEQNLNHDAMYWYRQDPGQGLRLIYYSQIVNDFQKGDIAEGYSVSREKKESFPLTVTSAQKNPTAFYLCASREQGVEGEQYFGPGTRLTVT.

Concerning this clone: This specimen includes other DNA sequences encoding the same CDR3. The V gene is TRBV19, the J gene TRBJ1-5, with 7 bases fitting TRBD1. There are 15 residues in the CDR3. V was pared by 3 bases and J by 1 base, with 3 bases of the junction left unmatched. Germline V gene lookup returns CDR1 LNHDA and CDR2 SQIVND (reference sequence). CDR3: CASSIDRASNQPQHF. CDR3 DNA sequence: TGTGCCAGTAGTATCGACAGGGCAAGCAATCAGCCCCAGCATTTT.

The chain carries TRBV5-1 and TRBJ1-1, with D hard to call. V lost 2 bases and J 5 bases, leaving 16 bases between the germline ends. Germline V CDR1 and CDR2: SGHRS, YFSETQ. The CDR3 length is 15 residues. The CDR3 region has the DNA TGCGCCAGCAGCTTCAACAGTCCCGTCGGGACTGAAGCTTTCTTT. Protein product: CASSFNSPVGTEAFF.

The chain couples TRBV30 to TRBJ1-2; D gene ambiguous. Between the trimmed V and J ends, which lost 3 bases and 1 base, there was a span of 18 bases. Germline V gene lookup returns CDR1 GTSNPN and CDR2 SVGIG (reference sequence). This CDR3 contains 16 residues. The CDR3 nucleotides are TGTGCCTGGAGCGCGGCCGGGCAGCTAATTAACTATGGCTACACCTTC. It encodes CAWSAAGQLINYGYTF.

The chain recombines TRBV15 with TRBJ1-2; D may be TRBD1 (6 bases). Trimming removed 5 bases at V and 1 base at J, with 11 bases between. CDR1 and CDR2 from the germline V gene are LNHNV and YYDKDF (reference sequence). The CDR3 consists of 14 residues. The CDR3 nucleotides read TGTGCCACCAGCCCAGGGGCAAATAACTATGGCTACACCTTC. Its translation is CATSPGANNYGYTF.

This rearrangement joins TRBV5-1 to TRBJ2-7; 9 bases agree with TRBD1. CDR3 length: 14 amino acids. Germline V gene data show CDR1 as SGHRS and CDR2 as YFSETQ. The trim removed 5 bases at V and 7 bases at J, leaving 10 bases unmatched. The DNA of the CDR3 is TGCGCCAGCAGTCCCCGGGACAGGGTGGGGGAGCAGTACTTC. Its translation is CASSPRDRVGEQYF.

The chain carries TRBV5-8 and TRBJ2-7; 7 nucleotides match TRBD1. J gave up 5 bases and V 1 base, and 9 bases lay outside the gene matches. The CDR3 length is 15 residues. From germline, CDR1 is SGHTS and CDR2 YDEGEE. DNA of the CDR3: TGTGCCAGCAGCTTGAGGGGGCGGCTGCTGGACGAGCAGTACTTC. Amino acid sequence: CASSLRGRLLDEQYF.

The chain couples TRBV7-8 to TRBJ1-5; D ambiguous. Trimming shortened V by 4 bases and J by 5 bases, and 15 bases separated the two germline ends. Germline V gene lookup returns CDR1 SGHVS and CDR2 FQNEAQ. This CDR3 spans 15 amino acids. Here the CDR3 DNA reads TGTGCCAGCAGCTCATACAGCGGCCTCGATCAGCCCCAGCATTTT. This translates into CASSSYSGLDQPQHF.

This clone showed up just once. The V and J genes are TRBV5-1 and TRBJ2-3, with TRBD1 identical over 8 bases. Looked up from germline, CDR1 is SGHRS and CDR2 is YFSETQ. The J segment lost 4 bases and the V segment lost 5 bases, leaving 9 bases of the junction unmatched. This CDR3 spans 15 amino acids. The CDR3 DNA sequence: TGCGCCAGCAGTCCTGGGGGACAGGCATCAGATACGCAGTATTTT. Residues: CASSPGGQASDTQYF.

The chain is built from TRBV6-2 or TRBV6-3 and TRBJ2-7; D not resolved. The CDR3 consists of 14 residues. Germline CDR1 MNHEY, CDR2 SVGEGT. V gave up 6 bases and J gave up 3 bases, with 15 bases separating them. CDR3 sequence (DNA): TGTGCCAGCAGCCACGGCAGGTCCAACTACGAGCAGTACTTC. Amino acid sequence: CASSHGRSNYEQYF.

This sequence joins TRBV5-1 and TRBJ2-7; TRBD1 agrees at 8 bases. Germline CDR1 reads SGHRS; CDR2 reads YFSETQ. This CDR3 is 15 amino acids long. After removal of 3 bases from V and 0 bases from J, the junction contained 5 bases not matched to a gene. The CDR3 reads CASSSWDRLSYEQYF. The CDR3 nucleotides are TGCGCCAGCAGCTCCTGGGACAGGCTCTCCTACGAGCAGTACTTC.

The gene calls are TRBV30 and TRBJ1-1; TRBD1 might be the D (6 bases). Trimming took 5 bases from V and 3 from J, leaving 10 bases between them. Germline CDR1 is GTSNPN and CDR2 is SVGIG (reference sequence). This CDR3 spans 12 amino acids. CDR3 region: CAWEGQYTEAFF. The DNA of the CDR3 is TGTGCCTGGGAAGGACAGTACACTGAAGCTTTCTTT.

The genes are TRBV11-3 and TRBJ1-1; 8 positions match TRBD1. Germline V gene lookup returns CDR1 SGHNT and CDR2 YENEEA. The J segment lost 5 bases and the V segment lost 3 bases, leaving 5 bases of the junction unmatched. This CDR3 is 14 amino acids long. The CDR3 region is CASSLTGAQTEAFF. CDR3 bases: TGTGCCAGCAGCTTGACAGGGGCTCAGACTGAAGCTTTCTTT.

The chain combines TRBV10-3 with TRBJ2-7, with TRBD1 identical over 8 bases. V lost 4 bases, J lost 7 bases, and 6 bases stayed unmatched. Germline lookup yields CDR1 ENHRY and CDR2 SYGVKD. The CDR3 is 13 residues long. CDR3 nucleotides: TGTGCCATCAGTGTCCAGGGGGCGGGGGAGCAGTACTTC. Its protein is CAISVQGAGEQYF.

The gene calls are TRBV2 and TRBJ2-2; D is perhaps TRBD2 (6 bases). The V gene lost 7 bases and the J gene lost 2 bases, with 20 bases spanning the gap. The CDR3 is 17 amino acids. CDR1 is SNHLY, CDR2 FYNNEI, per germline. CDR3 residues: CASNRASAVLNTGELFF. The CDR3 DNA reads as TGTGCCAGCAATAGAGCTAGCGCAGTACTAAACACCGGGGAGCTGTTTTTT.